This is a list of T cell receptor beta chains from one sample in a study of blood T cell repertoires in COVID-19. Profiling relied on immunoSEQ multiplex PCR, and the TCRdb table lists in-frame clones only, not all of them. The sample holds 400,000 to 500,000 clones; 88% are singletons and the top ten take about 1.5%. The sequencing sample was made of PBMCs or T cells enriched from blood (not recorded which). The receptors here all came from a woman between 18 and 30 years old who had been exposed to COVID-19. CDR3s include the opening cysteine and the closing phenylalanine or tryptophan. Fields, in order: J gene, clone size, D gene, V gene, CDR3 length, CDR3 protein, CDR3 DNA. A D gene is named only where the DNA matches it firmly. Rows may omit the clone size; those that give it use once, few, many or a size class.

TRBJ2-2 | NA | NA | TRBV7-3 | 14 | CASSVGHQVGELFF | TGTGCCAGCAGCGTGGGACATCAAGTCGGGGAGCTGTTTTTT
TRBJ1-5 | NA | NA | TRBV6-6 | 13 | CASSSNDRIPQHF | TGTGCCAGCAGCAGCAATGACAGGATCCCCCAGCATTTT
TRBJ1-3 | NA | NA | TRBV7-9 | 15 | CASSKVTGLGNTIYF | TGTGCCAGCAGCAAAGTGACGGGACTCGGAAACACCATATATTTT
TRBJ2-1 | NA | NA | TRBV19 | 12 | CASFGSDNEQFF | TGTGCCAGTTTCGGGAGCGACAATGAGCAGTTCTTC
TRBJ2-2 | NA | NA | TRBV2 | 12 | CASILPSGELFF | TGTGCCAGCATACTCCCATCGGGGGAGCTGTTTTTT
TRBJ1-2 | few | NA | TRBV27 | 15 | CASSLVGRGEYGYTF | TGTGCCAGCAGTTTAGTCGGGAGGGGCGAGTATGGCTACACCTTC
TRBJ1-1 | NA | NA | TRBV18 | 14 | CASSPPGRNTEAFF | TGTGCCAGCTCACCACCCGGGAGGAACACTGAAGCTTTCTTT
TRBJ1-6 | NA | TRBD1 | TRBV28 | 14 | CASTRQGALSPLHF | TGTGCCAGCACCCGCCAGGGGGCCCTCTCGCCCCTCCACTTT
TRBJ1-6 | NA | TRBD1 | TRBV4-2 | 18 | CASSRVTGGSSYNSPLHF | TGTGCCAGCAGCCGAGTTACAGGGGGAAGCTCCTATAATTCACCCCTCCACTTT
TRBJ2-3 | NA | NA | TRBV4-1 | 11 | CASSGPDTQYF | TGCGCCAGCAGCGGCCCAGATACGCAGTATTTT
TRBJ2-1 | NA | TRBD2 | TRBV19 | 15 | CASRATSGGYNEQFF | TGTGCCAGTAGGGCGACTAGCGGGGGGTACAATGAGCAGTTCTTC
TRBJ1-1 | NA | NA | TRBV29-1 | 12 | CSVEIRGPEAFF | TGCAGCGTTGAAATCAGGGGCCCTGAAGCTTTCTTT
TRBJ2-7 | NA | NA | TRBV18 | 16 | CASSPGLMGVGHEQYF | TGTGCCAGCTCACCCGGATTAATGGGAGTTGGGCACGAGCAGTACTTC
TRBJ2-3 | NA | NA | TRBV5-1 | 13 | CASSPGGQGTEHF | TGCGCCAGCAGCCCCGGGGGGCAGGGAACCGAACATTTT
TRBJ1-2 | NA | NA | TRBV6-1 | 12 | CASSEYSNGYTF | TGTGCCAGCAGTGAATACAGCAATGGCTACACCTTC
TRBJ2-7 | NA | TRBD2 | TRBV4-2 | 16 | CASSQDGTSGGYEQYF | TGTGCCAGCAGCCAAGATGGCACTAGCGGGGGCTACGAGCAGTACTTC
TRBJ2-2 | NA | NA | TRBV21-1 | 15 | CASRKTGGLAGELFF | TGTGCCAGCAGAAAGACAGGGGGCCTAGCCGGGGAGCTGTTTTTT
TRBJ1-6 | NA | NA | TRBV18 | 14 | CASSAGTPNSPLHF | TGTGCCAGCTCTGCCGGGACACCTAATTCACCCCTCCACTTT
TRBJ2-1 | NA | TRBD2 | TRBV15 | 16 | CATSRDGGAGDNEQFF | TGTGCCACCAGCAGAGACGGGGGGGCCGGGGACAATGAGCAGTTCTTC
TRBJ1-1 | few | NA | TRBV18 | 12 | CASSTGSTEAFF | TGTGCCAGCTCTACAGGGAGCACTGAAGCTTTCTTT
TRBJ2-7 | NA | TRBD1 | TRBV19 | 14 | CASSVTGGPYEQYF | TGTGCCAGTAGTGTGACAGGGGGTCCCTACGAGCAGTACTTC
TRBJ2-2 | NA | NA | TRBV9 | 14 | CASSVGVIAGELFF | TGTGCCAGCAGCGTAGGAGTCATCGCCGGGGAGCTGTTTTTT
TRBJ1-5 | NA | TRBD1 | TRBV28 | 15 | CASSFAGGSPQPQHF | TGTGCCAGCAGTTTTGCAGGGGGGTCGCCCCAGCCCCAGCATTTT
TRBJ2-3 | many | NA | TRBV6-4 | 14 | CASSDSLDTDTQYF | TGTGCCAGCAGTGATTCGTTAGACACAGATACGCAGTATTTT
TRBJ2-3 | NA | TRBD2 | TRBV4-2 | 15 | CASSQDWGPLAGGYF | TGTGCCAGCAGCCAAGATTGGGGCCCTCTAGCGGGGGGCTATTTT
TRBJ2-5 | NA | NA | TRBV6-1 | 15 | CASSEAAGSQETQYF | TGTGCCAGCAGTGAAGCGGCAGGAAGCCAAGAGACCCAGTACTTC
TRBJ1-3 | NA | TRBD1 | TRBV28 | 16 | CASSLMGQGSGNTIYF | TGTGCCAGCAGTTTAATGGGACAGGGCTCTGGAAACACCATATATTTT
TRBJ2-6 | NA | NA | TRBV3-1/TRBV3-2 | 17 | CASSQEGTALGANVLTF | TGTGCCAGCAGCCAAGAGGGGACTGCTCTGGGTGCCAACGTCCTGACTTTC
TRBJ1-3 | NA | NA | TRBV7-9 | 15 | CASSRDTHSGNTIYF | TGTGCCAGCAGCCGGGATACGCATTCTGGAAACACCATATATTTT
TRBJ2-4 | NA | TRBD1 | TRBV10-3 | 13 | CAISESSRDRQYF | TGTGCCATCAGTGAGTCCTCCCGGGACAGGCAGTACTTC
TRBJ1-2 | NA | TRBD1 | TRBV28 | 14 | CASSIGTGAYGYTF | TGTGCCAGCAGTATAGGGACAGGAGCTTATGGCTACACCTTC
TRBJ2-5 | NA | NA | TRBV20-1 | 8 | CSASRSDF | TGCAGTGCTAGCCGTTCGGACTTC
TRBJ2-7 | NA | NA | TRBV7-6 | 15 | CASSFALQGPYEQYF | TGTGCCAGCAGCTTTGCCCTCCAGGGCCCCTACGAGCAGTACTTC
TRBJ2-2 | NA | NA | TRBV7-9 | 13 | CASSRHDTGELFF | TGTGCCAGCAGCAGACATGACACCGGGGAGCTGTTTTTT
TRBJ1-1 | NA | TRBD1 | TRBV30 | 14 | CAWRDRGQNTEAFF | TGTGCCTGGAGGGACAGGGGACAGAACACTGAAGCTTTCTTT
TRBJ1-1 | few | NA | TRBV6-5 | 14 | CASSYTGFNTEAFF | TGTGCCAGCAGTTACACGGGGTTTAACACTGAAGCTTTCTTT
TRBJ2-1 | NA | TRBD2 | TRBV7-2 | 19 | CASSAPMAASGSSYNEQFF | TGTGCCAGCAGCGCACCGATGGCCGCTAGCGGAAGCTCCTACAATGAGCAGTTCTTC
TRBJ1-4 | NA | NA | TRBV19 | 15 | CASRGTGTTNEKLFF | TGTGCCAGTAGGGGAACAGGGACAACTAATGAAAAACTGTTTTTT
TRBJ2-1 | NA | NA | TRBV5-1 | 14 | CASSLVVSSGEQFF | TGCGCCAGCAGCTTGGTAGTTTCTAGTGGTGAGCAGTTCTTC
TRBJ2-5 | once | NA | TRBV12-3/TRBV12-4 | 13 | CASSLAVQETQYF | TGTGCCAGCAGCCTCGCGGTACAAGAGACCCAGTACTTC
TRBJ1-2 | once | TRBD1 | TRBV28 | 15 | CASTKPGQLNYGYTF | TGTGCCAGCACCAAACCGGGACAGCTTAACTATGGCTACACCTTC
TRBJ1-3 | NA | NA | TRBV6-5 | 14 | CASSYYSSGNTIYF | TGTGCCAGCAGTTACTACAGCTCTGGAAACACCATATATTTT
TRBJ2-7 | few | TRBD1 | TRBV19 | 15 | CASTEDRVSGDEQYF | TGTGCCAGTACGGAGGACAGGGTATCTGGTGACGAGCAGTACTTC
TRBJ2-3 | NA | NA | TRBV25-1 | 12 | CASSTSSDTQYF | TGTGCCAGCAGTACTAGTTCAGATACGCAGTATTTT
TRBJ1-2 | NA | TRBD1 | TRBV5-5 | 17 | CASSLVLGQGPNYGYTF | TGTGCCAGCAGCTTGGTGCTGGGACAGGGGCCAAACTATGGCTACACCTTC
TRBJ2-7 | NA | TRBD1 | TRBV5-1 | 14 | CASRTGTGNYEQYF | TGCGCCAGCAGGACCGGGACAGGGAACTACGAGCAGTACTTC
TRBJ2-7 | once | NA | TRBV20-1 | 11 | CSARDPYEQYF | TGCAGTGCTAGAGATCCGTACGAGCAGTACTTC
TRBJ2-1 | NA | NA | TRBV19 | 17 | CASSIEQTEARFYEQFF | TGTGCCAGTAGTATAGAGCAGACGGAGGCGCGGTTCTATGAGCAGTTCTTC
TRBJ1-6 | NA | TRBD1 | TRBV5-5 | 16 | CASSLRTGVVNSPLHF | TGTGCCAGCAGCTTGAGGACAGGGGTGGTTAATTCACCCCTCCACTTT
TRBJ2-6 | few | TRBD2 | TRBV11-3 | 16 | CASSPRGVSGANVLTF | TGTGCCAGCAGCCCACGGGGGGTCTCTGGGGCCAACGTCCTGACTTTC